The 28 T cell receptor beta chains given below trace back to one sample, sequenced in a study of blood T cell repertoires in COVID-19. The method was immunoSEQ multiplex PCR; TCRdb's version includes in-frame clones alone and lacks a portion of them. The sample has approximately 91,000 clones; roughly 72% are singletons. What was sequenced was peripheral blood. The source is a man aged 65 to 79 with acute or convalescent COVID-19.

J is TRBJ2-2 and V is TRBV6-5, with a tentative D call TRBD2 (6 bases). Looked up from germline, CDR1 is MNHEY and CDR2 is SVGAGI. The CDR3 has 15 amino acids. Trimming shortened V by 6 bases and J by 0 bases, and 11 bases separated the two germline ends. For the CDR3, the DNA is TGTGCCAGCAGAAATAGCGGAACGAACACCGGGGAGCTGTTTTTT. Its protein is CASRNSGTNTGELFF.

The chain uses TRBV18 and TRBJ2-5; D is uncertain. There are 18 residues in the CDR3. Trimming took 2 bases from V and 2 from J, leaving 21 bases between them. Germline V gene lookup returns CDR1 KGHSH and CDR2 LQKENI. The CDR3 region is CASSPFEPSGEYQETQYF. The CDR3 coding sequence is TGTGCCAGCTCACCATTCGAGCCCTCAGGTGAATATCAAGAGACCCAGTACTTC.

V and J are TRBV7-9 and TRBJ2-7; D may be TRBD2 (5 bases). The V end was cut by 10 bases, the J end by 1 base, with 14 bases between. The germline CDR1 and CDR2 sequences are SEHNR and FQNEAQ (reference sequence). This CDR3 comprises 13 residues. CDR3 bases: TGTGCCACCCGAGCGGCCGGGTCCTACGAGCAGTACTTC. Its translation: CATRAAGSYEQYF.

This chain uses TRBV6-6 with TRBJ1-5; possible D gene TRBD1, 6 bases. With 5 bases removed from V and 3 bases from J, the gap between germline ends came to 14 bases. From germline, CDR1 is MNHNY and CDR2 SVGAGI (reference sequence). The CDR3 is 15 residues long. CDR3 sequence reads: CASSVTGRNNQPQHF. The DNA of the CDR3 is TGTGCCAGCAGTGTTACAGGGCGGAACAATCAGCCCCAGCATTTT.

The chain uses TRBV6-5 and TRBJ1-6; 9 bases align to TRBD1. The length of the CDR3 is 16 residues. Germline V CDR1 and CDR2: MNHEY, SVGAGI. Trimming cost V 4 bases and J 7 bases; bases outside gene matches: 8. The chain's CDR3 is CASSSKKGQGNSPLHF. In nucleotides, the CDR3 is TGTGCCAGCAGTTCCAAGAAGGGACAGGGAAATTCACCCCTCCACTTT.

This clone was observed once. V gene TRBV5-1 combines with J gene TRBJ2-2; TRBD1 agrees at 9 bases. The V gene end was trimmed by 3 bases and the J gene end by 6 bases; junction bases not matched to a gene: 9. The CDR3 is made up of 16 amino acids. Germline values: CDR1 SGHRS, CDR2 YFSETQ. CDR3 residues: CASSSGQGQMAGELFF. The CDR3 DNA is TGCGCCAGCAGCTCAGGACAGGGGCAAATGGCCGGGGAGCTGTTTTTT.

The rearrangement uses TRBV20-1 and TRBJ1-3, with a weak D call TRBD1 (5 bases). CDR1 and CDR2 (germline): DFQATT, SNEGSKA (reference sequence). This CDR3 has 17 residues. Trimming took 3 bases from V and 0 from J, leaving 18 bases between them. CDR3 loop: CSASDGDYLLSGNTIYF. CDR3 bases: TGCAGTGCTAGTGACGGGGACTACTTACTCTCTGGAAACACCATATATTTT.

J is TRBJ1-5 and V is TRBV19; 8 bases line up with TRBD1. CDR1 is LNHDA, CDR2 SQIVND, per germline (reference sequence). J was trimmed by 3 bases and V by 4 bases; bases with no gene match: 5. The CDR3 length is 15 residues. CDR3 sequence (DNA): TGTGCCAGTAGTACCCGGACAGGGAACAATCAGCCCCAGCATTTT. Protein sequence: CASSTRTGNNQPQHF.

V and J are TRBV7-9 and TRBJ1-4; D is perhaps TRBD1 (5 bases). The V and J ends lost 3 bases and 5 bases respectively, with 7 bases between them. From germline, CDR1 is SEHNR and CDR2 FQNEAQ (reference sequence). CDR3 length: 13 amino acids. The DNA for the CDR3 is TGTGCCAGCAGCTTTCCAGGGAATGAAAAACTGTTTTTT. Translation gives CASSFPGNEKLFF.

The V and J genes are TRBV9 and TRBJ1-5; 7 bases map to TRBD1. The CDR3 extends over 13 amino acids. CDR1 is SGDLS, CDR2 YYNGEE, per germline. Trimming at V came to 3 bases and at J to 5 bases, leaving 2 bases not matched to a gene. The CDR3 nucleotides are TGTGCCAGCAGCGCTACAGGGGATCAGCCCCAGCATTTT. Its translation is CASSATGDQPQHF.

This rearrangement joins TRBV7-9 to TRBJ1-3, with D perhaps matching TRBD1 (5 bases). V lost 3 bases, J lost 0 bases, and 9 bases lay in between. CDR1 and CDR2 from the germline V gene are SEHNR and FQNEAQ (reference sequence). The CDR3 length is 15 residues. This chain's CDR3 is CASSLGQGSGNTIYF. For the CDR3, the DNA is TGTGCCAGCAGCTTGGGGCAGGGCTCTGGAAACACCATATATTTT.

The chain couples TRBV15 to TRBJ2-4; TRBD2 aligns across 10 bases. After removal of 0 bases from V and 9 bases from J, the junction contained 8 bases not matched to a gene. CDR3 length equals 16 residues. Germline-derived CDR1 and CDR2 are LNHNV and YYDKDF (reference sequence). In nucleotides, the CDR3 is TGTGCCACCAGCAGAGAAAGTAGCGGGAGGAGGAGCATTCAGTACTTC. Amino acid sequence: CATSRESSGRRSIQYF.

The chain joins TRBV28 to TRBJ1-5, with D perhaps matching TRBD1 (6 bases). Germline CDR1 is MDHEN and CDR2 is SYDVKM. The CDR3 totals 16 residues. V gave up 10 bases and J gave up 0 bases, with 19 bases separating them. The CDR3 DNA sequence: TGTGCCACCCAGGACAGTAGCGAACATAGCAATCAGCCCCAGCATTTT. Its protein is CATQDSSEHSNQPQHF.

V usage is TRBV30 and J usage is TRBJ2-1, with TRBD1 identical over 10 bases. The ends lost 4 bases at V and 7 bases at J; junction bases unmatched: 7. The CDR3 extends over 14 amino acids. Germline assignment: CDR1 GTSNPN and CDR2 SVGIG (reference sequence). CDR3: CAWILGQGENEQFF. The CDR3 coding sequence is TGTGCCTGGATCCTTGGACAGGGGGAAAATGAGCAGTTCTTC.

The rearrangement links TRBV11-2 to TRBJ2-1, with TRBD2 as a possible D gene (6 bases). Germline CDR1 reads SGHAT; CDR2 reads FQNNGV. V dropped 2 bases and J dropped 0 bases, with 11 bases sitting between them. The CDR3 has 16 amino acids. The CDR3 bases are TGTGCCAGCAGCTTACCGGCGGGGAGCTCCTACAATGAGCAGTTCTTC. Translated, it gives CASSLPAGSSYNEQFF.

The chain has TRBV27 and TRBJ2-2; no reliable D call. CDR1 is MNHEY and CDR2 is SMNVEV in the germline V gene (reference sequence). V was cut by 4 bases and J by 0 bases, with 6 bases left in between. This CDR3 spans 14 amino acids. The CDR3 is CASSSIPNTGELFF. The CDR3 DNA sequence: TGTGCCAGCAGTTCCATCCCGAACACCGGGGAGCTGTTTTTT.

This clone was seen a handful of times. This rearrangement joins TRBV24-1 to TRBJ2-3; D not resolved. The germline V gene encodes CDR1 KGHDR and CDR2 SFDVKD. The CDR3 extends over 16 amino acids. V was cut by 3 bases and J by 4 bases, with 16 bases left in between. CDR3 sequence: CATSDPGLVDSDTQYF. For the CDR3, the DNA is TGTGCCACCAGTGATCCCGGGTTAGTAGACTCAGATACGCAGTATTTT.

The chain has TRBV3-1 (or the pseudogene TRBV3-2) and TRBJ2-3; weak D call: TRBD1 (6 bases). CDR1 and CDR2 (germline): LGHDT, YNNKEL (reference sequence). The germline V and J ends were trimmed by 5 bases and 5 bases, with 11 bases remaining between them. The CDR3 spans 13 residues. The CDR3 loop reads CASSSRGLDTQYF. In DNA form, the CDR3 reads TGTGCCAGCAGCTCTAGGGGGTTAGATACGCAGTATTTT.

This sequence joins TRBV6-5 and TRBJ1-5; the D gene is possibly TRBD1 (5 bases). This CDR3 has 15 amino acids. V was shortened by 7 bases and J by 5 bases, with 18 bases between the two germline ends. The germline V gene has CDR1 MNHEY and CDR2 SVGAGI. The DNA of the CDR3 is TGTGCCAGCACTTTGGGACGGAGGGGAGATCAGCCCCAGCATTTT. This codes for CASTLGRRGDQPQHF.

This clone is a singleton in its sample. The genes are TRBV5-1 and TRBJ2-1; D is unclear. The length of the CDR3 is 14 residues. V dropped 0 bases and J dropped 3 bases, with 7 bases sitting between them. In germline, CDR1 is SGHRS, CDR2 YFSETQ. The CDR3 region is CASSLGAVYNEQFF. The CDR3 DNA follows: TGCGCCAGCAGCTTGGGTGCGGTCTACAATGAGCAGTTCTTC.

The chain has TRBV7-3 and TRBJ2-1; D call uncertain. V lost 2 bases and J 3 bases, leaving 8 bases between the germline ends. CDR1 SGHTA and CDR2 FQGTGA come from the germline V gene. The CDR3 covers 14 residues. The CDR3 DNA follows: TGTGCCAGCAGCTTAGGTGGCTTCTACAATGAGCAGTTCTTC. Translating gives CASSLGGFYNEQFF. The full variable domain, its missing parts supplied by reference TRBV7-3 and TRBJ2-1, is GAGVSQTPSNKVTEKGKYVELRCDPISGHTALYWYRQSLGQGPEFLIYFQGTGAADDSGLPNDRFFAVRPEGSVSTLKIQRTERGDSAVYLCASSLGGFYNEQFFGPGTRLTVL.

This clone was seen only a few times. J is TRBJ2-2 and V is TRBV28; 7 nucleotides align to TRBD2. Germline loops: CDR1 MDHEN, CDR2 SYDVKM. Trimming removed 10 bases from V and 7 bases from J; junction bases left unmatched: 9. This CDR3 spans 13 amino acids. This CDR3 is CANSLAEGGELFF. The DNA for the CDR3 is TGTGCCAACTCTCTAGCGGAGGGCGGGGAGCTGTTTTTT.

The chain is built from TRBV28 and TRBJ2-5; 9 positions agree with TRBD2. Germline CDR1 and CDR2: MDHEN and SYDVKM. Unmatched junction bases numbered 17, after V lost 7 bases and J lost 5 bases. The CDR3 is 17 amino acids. DNA for the CDR3: TGTGCCAGCAACGCGGGAGGGGCGACGGGGGTGGGCGAGACCCAGTACTTC. Its protein is CASNAGGATGVGETQYF.

The chain is built from TRBV11-3 and TRBJ2-1, with 7 bases that match TRBD2. CDR1 and CDR2 (germline): SGHNT, YENEEA. The CDR3 has 15 amino acids. V was pared by 2 bases and J by 0 bases, with 1 base of the junction left unmatched. The CDR3 loop is CASSLRGDSYNEQFF. The CDR3 DNA follows: TGTGCCAGCAGCTTACGGGGGGACTCCTACAATGAGCAGTTCTTC.

Points on this clone: At one boundary the junction diverges from the germline segment, which might be a read error. This sequence joins TRBV10-3 and TRBJ1-5; 12 nucleotides agree with TRBD1. CDR1 is ENHRY, CDR2 SYGVKD, per germline. The CDR3 extends over 15 amino acids. DNA of the CDR3: TGTGCCATCAGTGATGGGACAGGGGGCAAGCAGCCCCAGCATTTT. It encodes CAISDGTGGKQPQHF.

This clone was seen a handful of times. This sequence joins TRBV10-1 and TRBJ1-5; D is unresolved. The CDR3 is made up of 13 amino acids. Deletions cut 0 bases from V and 4 bases from J, with 4 bases between. Germline V lookup: CDR1 WNHNN, CDR2 SYGVQD (reference sequence). CDR3 loop: CASSESRNQPQHF. CDR3 sequence (DNA): TGCGCCAGCAGTGAGTCGAGAAATCAGCCCCAGCATTTT.

This clone was counted only a few times. The chain carries TRBV3-1 (or the pseudogene TRBV3-2) and TRBJ2-7; 15 bases line up with TRBD2. Germline trimming cut 8 bases from V and 6 bases from J; bases unmatched to any gene: 14. The CDR3 is made up of 17 amino acids. Germline CDR1 is LGHDT and CDR2 is YNNKEL (reference sequence). Here the CDR3 DNA reads TGTGCCAGCGGGAGCAAGTGGGGACTAGCGGGAGGTGCCGAGCAGTACTTC. This sequence encodes CASGSKWGLAGGAEQYF.

This clone has only one observation. The rearrangement links TRBV19 to TRBJ1-1, with D tentatively TRBD1 (5 bases). Per the germline V gene, CDR1 is LNHDA and CDR2 is SQIVND (reference sequence). Trimming took off 2 bases at V and 5 bases at J, with 12 bases between the two ends. This CDR3 region has 14 residues. The CDR3 loop is CASSILGDGTEAFF. Written as DNA, the CDR3 is TGTGCCAGTAGTATATTAGGGGATGGTACTGAAGCTTTCTTT.